The 32 T cell receptor beta chains presented below share a single source sample, sequenced in a study of graft-versus-host responses after intestinal transplantation. Clones were read by immunoSEQ multiplex PCR, and TCRdb kept only the in-frame ones, dropping some. In the table there are some 55,000 clones, more than 80% of which are singletons. Specimen: PBMCs, collected 650 to 680 days after intestinal transplant. Receptors originate from a human patient who received an intestinal transplant, so some T cells may come from the graft donor.

The chain employs TRBV27 and TRBJ1-1; no clear D gene. The V gene's germline CDR1 is MNHEY and CDR2 SMNVEV (reference sequence). V was pared by 5 bases and J by 8 bases, with 15 bases between. This CDR3 has 13 residues. The CDR3 spells CASSPLTLGEAFF. Written as DNA, the CDR3 is TGTGCCAGCAGTCCACTAACACTGGGGGAAGCTTTCTTT.

The gene calls are TRBV19 and TRBJ1-3; D is undetermined. The CDR3 totals 13 residues. The germline V gene encodes CDR1 LNHDA and CDR2 SQIVND (reference sequence). The germline V and J ends were trimmed by 5 bases and 4 bases, with 9 bases remaining between them. In nucleotides, the CDR3 is TGTGCCAGTAGTCGAGGCGACGGAAACACCATATATTTT. This encodes CASSRGDGNTIYF. Full variable domain (outside the CDR3, taken from reference TRBV19 and TRBJ1-3): DGGITQSPKYLFRKEGQNVTLSCEQNLNHDAMYWYRQDPGQGLRLIYYSQIVNDFQKGDIAEGYSVSREKKESFPLTVTSAQKNPTAFYLCASSRGDGNTIYFGEGSWLTVV.

The V call is TRBV18, the J call TRBJ2-5; perhaps TRBD1 as D (6 bases). CDR3 length equals 14 residues. V shed 2 bases and J shed 1 base, with 8 bases lying between them. Germline CDR1 KGHSH, CDR2 LQKENI. The CDR3 DNA follows: TGTGCCAGCTCACCAGGGACACCCCAAGAGACCCAGTACTTC. Amino acids: CASSPGTPQETQYF.

The chain recombines TRBV5-4 with TRBJ1-6; D is unclear. Germline V gives CDR1 SGHNT, CDR2 YYREEE (reference sequence). The CDR3 contains 14 residues. V was clipped by 0 bases and J by 5 bases, with 6 bases between them. The CDR3 DNA is TGTGCCAGCAGCTTGGGGCGAAATAATTCACCCCTCCACTTT. Translating it yields CASSLGRNNSPLHF.

The chain combines TRBV7-7 with TRBJ2-5, with TRBD2 matching 9 bases. CDR1 SSHAT and CDR2 FNYEAQ come from the germline V gene (reference sequence). V trimming: 2 bases; J trimming: 1 base; junction bases outside the gene matches: 20. The CDR3 sequence is 21 residues long. CDR3 nucleotide sequence: TGTGCCAGCAGCTTATTTCAGGTAGCGGGGGACCCATCCAACATCCAAGAGACCCAGTACTTC. Translation gives CASSLFQVAGDPSNIQETQYF.

The chain has TRBV18 and TRBJ1-3; unclear D gene. The CDR3 has 11 residues. Trimming removed 2 bases from V and 7 bases from J, with 3 bases in between. Germline V gene sequence: CDR1 KGHSH, CDR2 LQKENI. DNA of the CDR3: TGTGCCAGCTCACCAGAGAACACCATATATTTT. Translating gives CASSPENTIYF.

This chain's CDR3 is CASGLVQETQYF. CDR3 DNA: TGTGCTAGTGGTTTGGTGCAAGAGACCCAGTACTTC. The chain couples TRBV12-5 to TRBJ2-5; D not certain. Trimming shortened V by 0 bases and J by 2 bases, and 1 base separated the two germline ends. This CDR3 has 12 amino acids. Germline CDR1 LGHNT, CDR2 FRNRAP.

The CDR3, as DNA: TGCGCCAGCTCACAGGGGCCGGATACGCAGTATTTT. This sequence encodes CASSQGPDTQYF. V gene TRBV10-2 combines with J gene TRBJ2-3; 7 bases are shared with TRBD1. The CDR3 length is 12 residues. Germline CDR1 is WSHSY and CDR2 is SAAADI. Trimming at V came to 8 bases and at J to 6 bases, leaving 5 bases not matched to a gene.

This clone was seen only once. The chain recombines TRBV7-9 with TRBJ1-2; a possible D gene is TRBD1 (5 bases). The V and J ends lost 3 bases and 5 bases respectively, with 16 bases between them. Germline V lookup: CDR1 SEHNR, CDR2 FQNEAQ (reference sequence). The CDR3 consists of 15 residues. The CDR3: CASSFSGRVQYGYTF. CDR3 in DNA: TGTGCCAGCAGCTTTTCCGGCAGGGTTCAGTATGGCTACACCTTC.

V gene TRBV15 combines with J gene TRBJ1-2; D not resolved. This CDR3 is 14 amino acids long. Looked up from germline, CDR1 is LNHNV and CDR2 is YYDKDF (reference sequence). Trimming pared 0 bases from V and 2 bases from J, leaving 7 bases between. CDR3 nucleotide sequence: TGTGCCACCAGCAGAGATGGAGGAAACTATGGCTACACCTTC. As protein: CATSRDGGNYGYTF. The full variable domain, rest sourced from reference TRBV15 and TRBJ1-2, is DAMVIQNPRYQVTQFGKPVTLSCSQTLNHNVMYWYQQKSSQAPKLLFHYYDKDFNNEADTPDNFQSRRPNTSFCFLDIRSPGLGDTAMYLCATSRDGGNYGYTFGSGTRLTVV.

The chain joins TRBV5-1 to TRBJ2-7; D not certain. The CDR3 is 14 amino acids. Germline V gene sequence: CDR1 SGHRS, CDR2 YFSETQ. Trimming left V 4 bases short and J 6 bases short, with 17 bases between. The CDR3 nucleotides are TGCGCCAGCAGCATGCGAGAATTATCAGGCGAGCAGTACTTC. Protein product: CASSMRELSGEQYF.

This chain connects TRBV7-9 to TRBJ1-1, with TRBD1 matching over 7 bases. With 5 bases clipped from V and 1 base from J, the junction kept 16 bases outside the gene matches. The CDR3 has 18 amino acids. Germline V lookup: CDR1 SEHNR, CDR2 FQNEAQ (reference sequence). CDR3 DNA: TGTGCCAGCAGCCCTAAAAAGGCGCCAGGGGGGCCGAACACTGAAGCTTTCTTT. It yields the protein CASSPKKAPGGPNTEAFF.

The CDR3 protein is CASSSGGQGTNEKLFF. The DNA for the CDR3 is TGTGCCAGCAGCTCAGGCGGACAGGGTACTAATGAAAAACTGTTTTTT. The rearrangement joins TRBV7-9 to TRBJ1-4, with 8 bases lining up with TRBD1. Per germline, CDR1 SEHNR and CDR2 FQNEAQ (reference sequence). The CDR3 consists of 16 residues. J was trimmed by 2 bases and V by 4 bases; bases with no gene match: 6. The full variable domain, rest sourced from reference TRBV7-9 and TRBJ1-4, is DTGVSQNPRHKITKRGQNVTFRCDPISEHNRLYWYRQTLGQGPEFLTYFQNEAQLEKSRLLSDRFSAERPKGSFSTLEIQRTEQGDSAMYLCASSSGGQGTNEKLFFGSGTQLSVL.

The gene calls are TRBV7-9 and TRBJ1-3; D gene uncertain. Germline CDR1 reads SEHNR; CDR2 reads FQNEAQ (reference sequence). The CDR3 runs 13 residues. Trimming took off 10 bases at V and 2 bases at J, with 12 bases between the two ends. The CDR3 spells CAILLPPGNTIYF. CDR3 nucleotide sequence: TGTGCCATCCTGTTACCCCCTGGAAACACCATATATTTT.

The rearrangement links TRBV27 to TRBJ2-7; D gene ambiguous. Trimming pared 5 bases from V and 7 bases from J, leaving 15 bases between. This CDR3 has 13 residues. Germline V lookup: CDR1 MNHEY, CDR2 SMNVEV (reference sequence). This CDR3 reads CASSPLPPEEQYF. The CDR3 DNA is TGTGCCAGCAGTCCGCTACCCCCTGAAGAGCAGTACTTC.

This clone was seen once. This chain uses TRBV6-5 with TRBJ2-3, with D unresolved. In germline, CDR1 is MNHEY, CDR2 SVGAGI. The CDR3 is made up of 13 amino acids. V gave up 2 bases and J gave up 2 bases, with 5 bases separating them. The CDR3 DNA reads TGTGCCAGCAGTTACAACCCCACAGATACGCAGTATTTT. Translation gives CASSYNPTDTQYF.

The rearrangement links TRBV29-1 to TRBJ2-1; D may be TRBD2 (6 bases). V shed 6 bases and J shed 1 base, with 10 bases lying between them. The V gene's germline CDR1 is SQVTM and CDR2 ANQGSEA. CDR3 length equals 13 residues. The CDR3 coding sequence is TGCAGCGTCGTCGGGGGATCCTACAATGAGCAGTTCTTC. Translated, it gives CSVVGGSYNEQFF.

The rearrangement joins TRBV7-9 to TRBJ1-5, with D possibly TRBD1 on 6 matching bases. V was shortened by 5 bases and J by 4 bases, with 15 bases between the two germline ends. Looked up from germline, CDR1 is SEHNR and CDR2 is FQNEAQ (reference sequence). The CDR3 runs to 15 residues. The CDR3 DNA reads TGTGCCAGCAGCCCCCGGGACGGGACAAATCAGCCCCAGCATTTT. Encoded protein: CASSPRDGTNQPQHF.

The rearrangement uses TRBV19 and TRBJ1-5; D not resolved. This CDR3 is 19 amino acids long. Germline values: CDR1 LNHDA, CDR2 SQIVND (reference sequence). Trimming took off 3 bases at V and 7 bases at J, with 28 bases between the two ends. The CDR3 DNA reads TGTGCCAGTAGTATCCCCCCGCCCCTCTCCATCGGTAGAAAGCAGCCCCAGCATTTT. This translates into CASSIPPPLSIGRKQPQHF.

V and J are TRBV14 and TRBJ2-7; tentatively, D is TRBD2 (6 bases). Between the trimmed V and J ends, which lost 4 bases and 2 bases, there was a span of 15 bases. From germline, CDR1 is SGHDN and CDR2 FVKESK. This CDR3 region has 15 residues. The CDR3 loop is CASSPAGRSTYEQYF. DNA of the CDR3: TGTGCCAGCAGCCCCGCGGGAAGGTCTACCTACGAGCAGTACTTC. Drawing the rest from reference TRBV14 and TRBJ2-7, the complete variable domain is EAGVTQFPSHSVIEKGQTVTLRCDPISGHDNLYWYRRVMGKEIKFLLHFVKESKQDESGMPNNRFLAERTGGTYSTLKVQPAELEDSGVYFCASSPAGRSTYEQYFGPGTRLTVT.

J is TRBJ2-1 and V is TRBV27; 11 bases are a match to TRBD2. This CDR3 is 14 amino acids long. Germline V lookup: CDR1 MNHEY, CDR2 SMNVEV (reference sequence). Losses at the gene ends were 5 bases for V and 10 bases for J; bases not matched to a gene: 7. The CDR3: CASSVAGGVTEQFF. CDR3 bases: TGTGCCAGCAGTGTAGCGGGGGGGGTCACCGAGCAGTTCTTC.

The chain is built from TRBV2 and TRBJ2-3; 7 bases map to TRBD2. V was pared by 8 bases and J by 2 bases, with 4 bases of the junction left unmatched. Per germline, CDR1 SNHLY and CDR2 FYNNEI. This CDR3 is built from 13 residues. The CDR3 bases are TGTGCCAGCTGGGACTACCACACAGATACGCAGTATTTT. It encodes CASWDYHTDTQYF.

V is TRBV6-5 and J is TRBJ1-1, with 11 bases lining up with TRBD1. The V and J ends lost 8 bases and 4 bases, in that order; junction bases with no gene match: 6. Germline CDR1 is MNHEY and CDR2 is SVGAGI. This CDR3 spans 14 amino acids. The CDR3 loop is CASGQGALVTEAFF. In DNA form, the CDR3 reads TGTGCCAGCGGACAGGGGGCTTTGGTCACTGAAGCTTTCTTT.

The V gene is TRBV12-5, the J gene TRBJ2-2; possible D gene TRBD1, 6 bases. CDR3 size: 15 residues. Germline loops: CDR1 LGHNT, CDR2 FRNRAP. Deletions cut 1 base from V and 1 base from J, with 7 bases between. The CDR3 DNA reads as TGTGCTAGTGGTTTGGGCAGGGGGAACACCGGGGAGCTGTTTTTT. It translates to CASGLGRGNTGELFF.

The genes are TRBV21-1 and TRBJ2-3; the table names TRBD2, a call not compared with the DNA. TRBV21-1 is reported as a pseudogene. This CDR3 is 16 amino acids long. CDR3: CASGVSGRALTDTQYF. CDR3 coding DNA: TGTGCCAGCGGCGTTTCGGGGAGGGCATTAACAGATACGCAGTATTTT.

This clone is medium-sized (0.01 to 0.1%) in the sample. The rearrangement links TRBV4-1 to TRBJ2-1; D remains ambiguous. The CDR3 length is 15 residues. Per the germline V gene, CDR1 is MGHRA and CDR2 is YSYEKL. Between the trimmed V and J ends, which lost 0 bases and 2 bases, there was a span of 8 bases. DNA for the CDR3: TGCGCCAGCAGCCAAGATCGGTCAGCCTACAATGAGCAGTTCTTC. The encoded protein is CASSQDRSAYNEQFF.

The chain links TRBV5-1 to TRBJ1-1, with D unresolved. CDR1 and CDR2 (germline): SGHRS, YFSETQ. V was trimmed by 7 bases and J by 6 bases, leaving 16 bases between them. This CDR3 has 13 amino acids. CDR3 in amino acids: CASEEGTGAEAFF. The CDR3 nucleotides are TGCGCCAGCGAGGAGGGAACCGGGGCTGAAGCTTTCTTT.

V usage is TRBV23-1 and J usage is TRBJ1-1; D not resolved. TRBV23-1 is flagged as an ORF with uncertain function. The CDR3 has 17 amino acids. Trimming took 3 bases from V and 1 from J, leaving 18 bases between them. CDR3 in amino acids: CASSHSQPGSANTEAFF. The CDR3 nucleotides read TGCGCCAGCAGTCACTCCCAACCCGGGTCCGCGAACACTGAAGCTTTCTTT.

The chain recombines TRBV29-1 with TRBJ1-2; D not certain. Trimming removed 0 bases from V and 6 bases from J, with 5 bases in between. CDR3 length: 11 amino acids. Germline CDR1 and CDR2: SQVTM and ANQGSEA. CDR3 in DNA: TGCAGCGTTGAAGATTGGGATGGCTACACCTTC. Translating it yields CSVEDWDGYTF.

Concerning this clone: Within the sample, other DNA sequences also encode this same CDR3. The chain has TRBV6-5 and TRBJ1-3; D remains ambiguous. The CDR3 has 15 residues. V lost 3 bases, J lost 0 bases, and 9 bases lay in between. Germline assignment: CDR1 MNHEY and CDR2 SVGAGI. This chain's CDR3 is CASSYGGNSGNTIYF. The CDR3 DNA follows: TGTGCCAGCAGTTATGGAGGCAACTCTGGAAACACCATATATTTT.

CDR3 amino acids: CASSTVPGTPFYTQYF. The CDR3 DNA reads as TGCGCCAGCAGCACAGTTCCGGGGACTCCTTTTTATACGCAGTATTTT. The chain recombines TRBV5-1 with TRBJ2-3; a possible D gene is TRBD2 (6 bases). This CDR3 spans 16 amino acids. CDR1 is SGHRS, CDR2 YFSETQ, per germline. Between the trimmed V and J ends, which lost 4 bases and 7 bases, there was a span of 22 bases.

The chain is built from TRBV7-8 and TRBJ2-1; a weak D match, TRBD1 (6 bases). The CDR3 has 20 amino acids. Trimming took off 0 bases at V and 4 bases at J, with 25 bases between the two ends. Germline CDR1 and CDR2: SGHVS and FQNEAQ. CDR3 coding DNA: TGTGCCAGCAGCTTAGCACCCACCCAACTCGGACAGTGGGATTACAATGAGCAGTTCTTC. It translates to CASSLAPTQLGQWDYNEQFF.